The T cell receptor beta chain described here comes from a study of blood T cells in healthy people across ages. Combining a sample-barcoded 5' primer with a J-beta primer mix, a second PCR ran for about 6 to 11 cycles. Each cDNA molecule was tagged by a template-switch adaptor that had 12 random nucleotides. Using its own MiXCR run on the 5' RACE reads, TCRdb lists one record per CDR3 protein. This sample yields under 700,000 distinct CDR3 sequences, of which 24% are seen a single time; just over 8.5% belongs to the top ten. This CDR3 is 14 amino acids long. V dropped 5 bases and J dropped 5 bases, with 13 bases sitting between them. Per the germline V gene, CDR1 is DFQATT and CDR2 is SNEGSKA (reference sequence). Isolating PBMCs gave at least 6 million of these cells per sample. Study results and caveats: Across the age range, TCR beta diversity per million T cells fell in a roughly linear way.

About this clonotype: Its antigen is not known.

Separately, the same data were catalogued under a study of T cells of mothers and their children. That report adds: There were no persistent microchimeric T cell clones detected.

The TCR sequence derives from a boy under 18 in good health. Material: blood. The rearrangement links TRBV20-1 to TRBJ1-6; D uncertain. For the CDR3, the DNA is TGCAGTGCTCGTGCGGCGGTCAATAATTCACCCCTCCACTTT. Amino acid sequence: CSARAAVNNSPLHF.